The 22 T cell receptor beta chains reported below all come from one sample, sequenced in a study of blood T cell repertoires in COVID-19. Sequenced by immunoSEQ multiplex PCR; TCRdb stores in-frame clones only, minus some. The profile shows roughly 250,000 clones, about 90% of them singletons. Sequencing was carried out using PBMCs or T cells enriched from blood (not recorded which). The origin of the receptors is a woman between 35 and 50 years old who had been exposed to COVID-19.

This clone appeared a few times. This chain connects TRBV4-2 to TRBJ1-2, with D possibly being TRBD1 (6 bases). Germline V lookup: CDR1 LGHNA, CDR2 YNFKEQ. The CDR3 covers 15 residues. With 0 bases removed from V and 8 bases from J, the gap between germline ends came to 16 bases. Here the CDR3 DNA reads TGTGCCAGCAGCCAAGATTGGGGGACAACCTACGGCTACACCTTC. It codes for CASSQDWGTTYGYTF.

This chain connects TRBV10-1 to TRBJ2-3; the match to TRBD2 covers 8 bases. The CDR3 has 14 residues. Germline V gene sequence: CDR1 WNHNN, CDR2 SYGVQD (reference sequence). V was clipped by 6 bases and J by 2 bases; unmatched bases: 4. Here the CDR3 DNA reads TGCGCCAGCAGGATAGCGGGAATCACAGATACGCAGTATTTT. This sequence encodes CASRIAGITDTQYF.

This rearrangement joins TRBV9 to TRBJ1-2, with 7 bases aligning to TRBD1. Germline V gene lookup returns CDR1 SGDLS and CDR2 YYNGEE. The junction had 8 bases not matched to a gene; V was cut back by 4 bases and J by 8 bases. The length of the CDR3 is 13 residues. Here the CDR3 reads CASSRDRDTGYTF. As DNA, the CDR3 is TGTGCCAGCAGCCGTGACAGGGATACCGGCTACACCTTC.

Remarks on this clone: At one of its ends the junction is not consistent with the germline gene, which may arise from a read error. The chain employs TRBV5-1 and TRBJ2-5; 8 bases agree with TRBD1. Germline V gives CDR1 SGHRS, CDR2 YFSETQ. This CDR3 contains 15 residues. The CDR3 loop is CASSLQGAPQETQYF. The DNA of the CDR3 is TGTGCCAGCAGCTTGCAGGGGGCCCCCCAAGAGACCCAGTACTTC.

This chain uses TRBV10-3 with TRBJ1-2, with TRBD1 matching 10 bases. V dropped 7 bases and J dropped 7; count of bases not matched to a gene: 6. Germline CDR1 reads ENHRY; CDR2 reads SYGVKD. The CDR3 is 13 amino acids. The CDR3 nucleotides read TGTGCCATCACCGGGACAGGGGATAGTGGCTACACCTTC. It yields the protein CAITGTGDSGYTF.

The V call is TRBV24-1, the J call TRBJ2-1; D uncertain. The V gene's germline CDR1 is KGHDR and CDR2 SFDVKD. CDR3 length equals 11 residues. V lost 6 bases and J 8 bases, leaving 7 bases between the germline ends. CDR3 bases: TGTGCCACCAGTCGAGTTGATGAGCAGTTCTTC. This encodes CATSRVDEQFF.

In its sample, this clone was seen a few times. J is TRBJ2-5 and V is TRBV5-4; 9 nucleotides match TRBD2. CDR1 is SGHNT and CDR2 is YYREEE in the germline V gene (reference sequence). V gave up 5 bases and J gave up 1 base; unmatched junction bases: 12. This CDR3 region has 17 residues. The CDR3 region is CASRELSGGRPQETQYF. CDR3 in DNA: TGTGCCAGCAGGGAGCTTAGCGGGGGACGGCCCCAAGAGACCCAGTACTTC.

The gene calls are TRBV3-1 (or the pseudogene TRBV3-2) and TRBJ2-7, with 12 positions matching TRBD1. The V segment lost 5 bases and the J segment 5 bases; nucleotides outside the gene matches: 4. The CDR3 has 14 residues. Germline CDR1 and CDR2: LGHDT and YNNKEL (reference sequence). CDR3 nucleotide sequence: TGTGCCAGCAGCTCCCGGGACAGGGGGCACGAGCAGTACTTC. Its translation: CASSSRDRGHEQYF.

The chain combines TRBV6-2 or TRBV6-3 with TRBJ1-2, with unresolved D. Germline V CDR1 and CDR2: MNHEY, SVGEGT. The CDR3 runs 14 residues. Trimming left V 5 bases short and J 4 bases short, with 14 bases between. CDR3 protein: CASSAGSVTYGYTF. Here the CDR3 DNA reads TGTGCCAGCAGTGCCGGGTCCGTAACCTATGGCTACACCTTC.

The rearrangement uses TRBV24-1 and TRBJ2-4, with a tentative D call TRBD1 (5 bases). V was shortened by 3 bases and J by 7 bases, with 12 bases between the two germline ends. The CDR3 is 14 residues long. Germline-derived CDR1 and CDR2 are KGHDR and SFDVKD. The CDR3 DNA reads as TGTGCCACCAGTGATACCTCTAGGGGTAACATTCAGTACTTC. Its protein product is CATSDTSRGNIQYF.

This clone was seen only a few times. A read error may account for a junction end that differs from germline. The V call is TRBV2, the J call TRBJ2-3; D is undetermined. The CDR3 is made up of 14 amino acids. Germline V gene lookup returns CDR1 SNHLY and CDR2 FYNNEI. The chain's CDR3 is CTSNAHQVTDTQYF. The CDR3 coding sequence is TGTACCAGCAACGCGCACCAGGTCACAGATACGCAGTATTTT.

This clone came up a few times. The genes are TRBV19 and TRBJ2-7; 9 bases align to TRBD2. V trimming: 5 bases; J trimming: 0 bases; junction bases outside the gene matches: 8. The length of the CDR3 is 16 residues. Germline V gene lookup returns CDR1 LNHDA and CDR2 SQIVND (reference sequence). CDR3 nucleotide sequence: TGTGCCAGTAGTGATCGTGGTAGCGGGAGCTCCTACGAGCAGTACTTC. As protein: CASSDRGSGSSYEQYF.

This clone came up once. The CDR3: CASSPHRWGGPTNEQFF. CDR3 nucleotide sequence: TGTGCCAGCAGTCCACATCGCTGGGGAGGGCCGACCAATGAGCAGTTCTTC. J is TRBJ2-1 and V is TRBV6-2 or TRBV6-3; TRBD2 matches at 7 bases. V dropped 5 bases and J dropped 6; count of bases not matched to a gene: 16. The CDR3 totals 17 residues. Germline V gives CDR1 MNHEY, CDR2 SVGEGT.

V usage is TRBV7-2 and J usage is TRBJ2-1; D remains ambiguous. From germline, CDR1 is SGHTA and CDR2 FQGNSA. V lost 4 bases to trimming and J lost 1 base, with 5 bases between them. The CDR3 spans 13 residues. The CDR3 protein is CASSSSSYNEQFF. In DNA form, the CDR3 reads TGTGCCAGCAGCTCGTCTTCCTACAATGAGCAGTTCTTC.

The genes are TRBV4-1 and TRBJ1-2; perhaps TRBD1 as D (5 bases). The germline CDR1 and CDR2 sequences are MGHRA and YSYEKL. V lost 6 bases, J lost 8 bases, and 19 bases lay in between. The CDR3 is 14 amino acids. The CDR3 nucleotides read TGCGCCAGCAGACCAGGGACGGGAGTAAGGGGCTACACCTTC. Amino acids: CASRPGTGVRGYTF.

The chain links TRBV10-3 to TRBJ2-3; 7 positions agree with TRBD2. This CDR3 is 13 amino acids long. J gave up 3 bases and V 7 bases, and 4 bases lay outside the gene matches. The germline gives CDR1 ENHRY, CDR2 SYGVKD. CDR3 coding DNA: TGTGCCATCACGGGGGGAATGACAGATACGCAGTATTTT. Its protein product is CAITGGMTDTQYF.

The chain joins TRBV5-4 to TRBJ1-1; 7 bases are a match to TRBD1. Unmatched junction bases numbered 6, after V lost 4 bases and J lost 3 bases. From germline, CDR1 is SGHNT and CDR2 YYREEE (reference sequence). This CDR3 has 14 residues. The CDR3 nucleotides are TGTGCCAGCAGCCTGAAAACAGGGGACACTGAAGCTTTCTTT. This codes for CASSLKTGDTEAFF. Full variable domain (outside the CDR3, taken from reference TRBV5-4 and TRBJ1-1): ETGVTQSPTHLIKTRGQQVTLRCSSQSGHNTVSWYQQALGQGPQFIFQYYREEENGRGNFPPRFSGLQFPNYSSELNVNALELDDSALYLCASSLKTGDTEAFFGQGTRLTVV.

The rearrangement uses TRBV11-3 and TRBJ1-2; TRBD1 agrees at 7 bases. Looked up from germline, CDR1 is SGHNT and CDR2 is YENEEA. V shed 5 bases, J shed 1 base, and the junction held 4 bases outside the gene matches. This CDR3 is built from 14 residues. In DNA, the CDR3 is TGTGCCAGCAGCCCCAACAGGGGTAACTATGGCTACACCTTC. It codes for CASSPNRGNYGYTF.

The chain uses TRBV28 and TRBJ2-3, with D possibly TRBD2 on 7 matching bases. Trimming removed 11 bases at V and 6 bases at J, with 15 bases between. Germline CDR1 is MDHEN and CDR2 is SYDVKM. The CDR3 totals 12 residues. CDR3 nucleotides: TGTGCCCACTCGGGGGGCGCGGATACGCAGTATTTT. Protein: CAHSGGADTQYF. Supplemented by reference TRBV28 and TRBJ2-3, the full variable domain reads DVKVTQSSRYLVKRTGEKVFLECVQDMDHENMFWYRQDPGLGLRLIYFSYDVKMKEKGDIPEGYSVSREKKERFSLILESASTNQTSMYLCAHSGGADTQYFGPGTRLTVL.

A remark on this clone: One junction end does not reproduce the germline sequence, and a read error may be involved. This chain uses TRBV5-1 with TRBJ1-2; D gene unclear. The CDR3 is made up of 11 amino acids. Germline CDR1 reads SGHRS; CDR2 reads YFSETQ. The DNA of the CDR3 is TGTGCCAGCAGCGGCGGCTATGGCTACACCTTC. Amino acids: CASSGGYGYTF.

The chain carries TRBV5-4 and TRBJ1-6, with D uncertain. Trimming pared 5 bases from V and 7 bases from J, leaving 10 bases between. The CDR3 runs 13 residues. The germline CDR1 and CDR2 sequences are SGHNT and YYREEE (reference sequence). CDR3 DNA: TGTGCCAGCAGACCGTCCAGAAATTCACCCCTCCACTTT. This gives the protein CASRPSRNSPLHF.

The gene calls are TRBV29-1 and TRBJ1-4; no reliable D call. The CDR3 extends over 16 amino acids. Trimming removed 0 bases at V and 3 bases at J, with 14 bases between. In germline, CDR1 is SQVTM, CDR2 ANQGSEA. CDR3: CSVEDEPLSANEKLFF. CDR3 sequence (DNA): TGCAGCGTTGAAGATGAGCCCCTCTCGGCTAATGAAAAACTGTTTTTT.